These 7 T cell receptor beta chains originate from one sample sequenced in a study of tumor-infiltrating lymphocytes in primary liver carcinoma. Unsorted bulk tissue of roughly 18-32 mg yielded co-extracted RNA and DNA. The investigators made TCR beta cDNA from roughly 0.55 ug total RNA, using a constant-region primer. Libraries of TCR beta came from three nested multiplex PCR rounds with slightly modified ARM-PCR. The first two PCR rounds used TRBV1-TRBV30 forward primers with a C-beta reverse primer, 10 cycles each. TCRdb re-derived calls from the multiplex PCR reads in MiXCR, one entry per CDR3 protein. This table holds about 75,000 distinct CDR3 sequences, 65% to 75% found once. Sequenced input: tumor-adjacent normal liver tissue. The receptor source for this set is a man between 40 and 49 years old with primary liver carcinoma and hepatitis B virus infection.

About this clonotype: A clone one base away is much larger, so this may be a read error. The chain links TRBV5-1 to TRBJ2-7, with 8 bases identical to TRBD2. The CDR3 has 14 residues. CDR1 SGHRS and CDR2 YFSETQ come from the germline V gene. CDR3 sequence: CASSLMAGGYEHYF. CDR3 sequence (DNA): TGCGCCAGCAGCTTGATGGCGGGAGGCTACGAGCATTACTTC. The full variable domain, rest sourced from reference TRBV5-1 and TRBJ2-7, is KAGVTQTPRYLIKTRGQQVTLSCSPISGHRSVSWYQQTPGQGLQFLFEYFSETQRNKGNFPGRFSGRQFSNSRSEMNVSTLELGDSALYLCASSLMAGGYEHYFGPGTRLTVT.

In regard to this clonotype: At one boundary the junction diverges from the germline segment, which might be a read error. The chain employs TRBV6-1 and TRBJ2-1; 11 nucleotides agree with TRBD2. The germline V gene has CDR1 MNHNS and CDR2 SASEGT. The CDR3 sequence is 16 residues long. CDR3 protein: CASIMGTTSGSRGQFF. The DNA of the CDR3 is TGTGCCAGCATCATGGGGACTACTAGCGGGAGTAGAGGGCAGTTTTTC.

This chain joins TRBV29-1 and TRBJ2-1; no reliable D call. CDR3 length: 16 amino acids. Trimming removed 6 bases at V and 10 bases at J, with 28 bases between. Looked up from germline, CDR1 is SQVTM and CDR2 is ANQGSEA. The CDR3 DNA is TGCAGCGTCGCCACGCTTCAGTCCTGGTCCCGTCGAGAGCAGTTCTTC. It specifies CSVATLQSWSRREQFF.

This rearrangement joins TRBV12-3 or TRBV12-4 to TRBJ2-5; 7 bases fit TRBD1. V was clipped by 10 bases and J by 3 bases; unmatched bases: 14. This CDR3 is 15 amino acids long. The CDR3 is CATRLDPGTEETQYF. CDR3 coding DNA: TGTGCCACCAGATTAGACCCCGGGACAGAAGAGACCCAGTACTTC.

The chain is built from TRBV7-9 and TRBJ1-4; D remains ambiguous. V was cut by 3 bases and J by 4 bases, with 12 bases left in between. This CDR3 spans 15 amino acids. Per the germline V gene, CDR1 is SEHNR and CDR2 is FQNEAQ (reference sequence). The DNA of the CDR3 is TGTGCCAGCAGCTTCGATGGTGCAATTAATGAAAAACTGTTTTTT. Amino acids: CASSFDGAINEKLFF.

On this clonotype itself: A junction boundary mismatches the germline segment, possibly from a read error. This chain connects TRBV5-1 to TRBJ2-6; the D gene is possibly TRBD2 (5 bases). This CDR3 contains 15 residues. CDR1 and CDR2 from the germline V gene are SGHRS and YFSETQ. In nucleotides, the CDR3 is TGCGCCAACAGCTCCGGGGTCTCTGGGGCCAACGTCCTGACTTTC. The encoded protein is CANSSGVSGANVLTF.

In its sample, this clonotype was seen once. An end of the junction does not agree with germline; a read error may underlie this. The chain carries TRBV11-2 and TRBJ1-2, with TRBD1 matching 9 bases. The CDR3 extends over 15 amino acids. Germline-derived CDR1 and CDR2 are SGHAT and FQNNGV. The CDR3 DNA is TGTACCAGCAACTATACAGGGGGCTCCTCCCCTGGCTACACCTTT. It yields the protein CTSNYTGGSSPGYTF.